Each of the 2 T cell receptor beta chains below was sequenced from the same sample in a study of T cells expressing NK-cell markers. Following a re-call of the 5' RACE reads, TCRdb has one entry per CDR3 protein and lacks DNA. This repertoire includes 150,000 to 160,000 distinct CDR3 sequences. What was sequenced was blood T cells: a sorted CD56 or NKG2C T cell subset, CD4+ or CD8+ T cells, or bulk PBMC T cells (not recorded which). Receptors originate from a woman aged 45-65 years in good health.

The chain joins TRBV12-3 or TRBV12-4 to TRBJ1-4. The CDR3 extends over 13 amino acids. The CDR3 loop is CASSLGGVEKLFF.

The chain joins TRBV12-1 to TRBJ2-4; without DNA, the TCRdb call of TRBD2 cannot be checked. TRBV12-1 is a pseudogene segment. This CDR3 is 18 amino acids long. The CDR3 sequence: CASSPPSTSAKGKNIQYF.